This TCR beta chain was sequenced during a study of blood T cells in healthy people across ages. Germline assignment: CDR1 MDHEN and CDR2 SYDVKM. V lost 6 bases and J lost 0, with 18 bases in between. CDR3 length: 18 amino acids. Notes on this clonotype: The target antigen is unknown.

A sample-barcoded 5' primer and a J-beta primer mix were used in a second PCR of about 7 to 12 cycles. TCRdb fed the 5' RACE reads into MiXCR, producing one record per CDR3 protein. The top ten hold around 41% of the sample, which has about 750,000 distinct CDR3 sequences, about 48% seen once. Each sample used at least 6 million PBMCs. General study points: Correlation between TCR beta diversity and naive T cell percentage was strong. CMV status of donors was not determined, possibly confounding expanded clonotype changes.

The specimen was blood. This sequence joins TRBV28 and TRBJ2-6; D perhaps matches TRBD1 (6 bases). This clonotype was obtained from a man older than 75 in good health. The DNA of the CDR3 is TGTGCCAGCAGACCACCCGGACAGACTTACTCTGGGGCCAACGTCCTGACTTTC. Translation: CASRPPGQTYSGANVLTF.